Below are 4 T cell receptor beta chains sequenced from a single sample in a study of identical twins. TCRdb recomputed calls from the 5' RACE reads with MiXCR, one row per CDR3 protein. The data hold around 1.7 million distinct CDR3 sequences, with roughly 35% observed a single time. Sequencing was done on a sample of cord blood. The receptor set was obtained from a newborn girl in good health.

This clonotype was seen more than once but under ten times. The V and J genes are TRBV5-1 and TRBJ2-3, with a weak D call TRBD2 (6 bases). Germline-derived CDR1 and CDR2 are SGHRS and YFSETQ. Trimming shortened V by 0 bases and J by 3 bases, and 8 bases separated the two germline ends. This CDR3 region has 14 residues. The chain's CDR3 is CASSLGLETDTQYF. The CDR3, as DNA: TGCGCCAGCAGCTTGGGACTAGAGACAGATACGCAGTATTTT.

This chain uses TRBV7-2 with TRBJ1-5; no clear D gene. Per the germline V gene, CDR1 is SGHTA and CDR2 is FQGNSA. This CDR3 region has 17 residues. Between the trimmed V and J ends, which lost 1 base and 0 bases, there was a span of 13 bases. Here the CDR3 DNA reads TGTGCCAGCAGCTTAGGTCTCGGGAGGGATAGCAATCAGCCCCAGCATTTT. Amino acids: CASSLGLGRDSNQPQHF.

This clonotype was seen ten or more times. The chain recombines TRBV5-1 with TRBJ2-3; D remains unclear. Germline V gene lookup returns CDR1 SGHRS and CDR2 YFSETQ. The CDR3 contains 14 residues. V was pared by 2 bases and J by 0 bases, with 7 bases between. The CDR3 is CASSFGPSTDTQYF. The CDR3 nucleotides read TGCGCCAGCAGCTTCGGTCCTAGCACAGATACGCAGTATTTT. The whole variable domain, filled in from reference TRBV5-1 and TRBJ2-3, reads KAGVTQTPRYLIKTRGQQVTLSCSPISGHRSVSWYQQTPGQGLQFLFEYFSETQRNKGNFPGRFSGRQFSNSRSEMNVSTLELGDSALYLCASSFGPSTDTQYFGPGTRLTVL.

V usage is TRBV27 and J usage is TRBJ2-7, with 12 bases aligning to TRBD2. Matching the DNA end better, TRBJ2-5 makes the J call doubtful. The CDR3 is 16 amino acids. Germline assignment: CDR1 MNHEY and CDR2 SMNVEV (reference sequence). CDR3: CASRRLAGALKETQYF. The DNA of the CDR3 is TGTGCCAGCAGACGACTAGCGGGAGCCCTAAAAGAGACCCAGTACTTC.